Below are 28 T cell receptor beta chains sequenced from a single sample in a study of T-cell reconstitution after alpha-beta-depleted transplantation in children. TCRbeta library preparation incorporated unique molecular identifiers. MiXCR, applied by TCRdb to the PCR reads, yields one record per CDR3 protein. The sample includes 200,000 or so distinct CDR3 sequences, 7% to 9% of them seen just once. The material was PBMCs, mostly from graft donor cells, obtained 360 days after TCRalphabeta/CD19-depleted stem cell transplant. These receptors all come from a male patient aged 2-9 years who had a stem cell transplant for acute myeloid leukemia, so the T cells may come from the graft donor.

This clonotype was observed many times. V is TRBV4-3 and J is TRBJ2-1, with TRBD2 identical over 9 bases. CDR1 is LGHNA, CDR2 YSLEER, per germline. J gave up 6 bases and V 1 base, and 4 bases lay outside the gene matches. The CDR3 is 15 residues long. As DNA, the CDR3 is TGCGCCAGCAGCCAAGGGGCGGGAGGGGGCAATGAGCAGTTCTTC. Residues: CASSQGAGGGNEQFF.

This clonotype was counted only a few times. V is TRBV20-1 and J is TRBJ1-1, with 7 bases identical to TRBD1. Trimming took 5 bases from V and 0 from J; bases not matched to a gene: 0. The CDR3 is made up of 12 amino acids. In germline, CDR1 is DFQATT, CDR2 SNEGSKA (reference sequence). The CDR3: CSAQGVNTEAFF. The CDR3 DNA reads TGCAGTGCTCAGGGGGTGAACACTGAAGCTTTCTTT.

This clonotype was counted many times. The rearrangement uses TRBV5-1 and TRBJ2-1; 8 nucleotides align to TRBD1. This CDR3 is built from 13 residues. V lost 6 bases, J lost 4 bases, and 3 bases stayed unmatched. Germline V lookup: CDR1 SGHRS, CDR2 YFSETQ. CDR3 nucleotide sequence: TGCGCCAGCACACAGGGGGTGTACAATGAGCAGTTCTTC. Its translation: CASTQGVYNEQFF.

There are many counts of this clonotype. The chain links TRBV15 to TRBJ2-1; 10 bases fit TRBD2. Germline V gives CDR1 LNHNV, CDR2 YYDKDF (reference sequence). The CDR3 spans 20 residues. The trim removed 1 base at V and 3 bases at J, leaving 15 bases unmatched. CDR3 DNA: TGTGCCACCAGCAGAGGGAGACAGGGATCTATAGCGGGGGGCTACAATGAGCAGTTCTTC. It specifies CATSRGRQGSIAGGYNEQFF.

This clonotype was seen many times. V and J are TRBV5-1 and TRBJ1-1; no reliable D call. The CDR3 is 14 residues long. Trimming left V 0 bases short and J 1 base short, with 7 bases between. Germline V gene sequence: CDR1 SGHRS, CDR2 YFSETQ. Written as DNA, the CDR3 is TGCGCCAGCAGCTTGGGTCTCGAGAACACTGAAGCTTTCTTT. Encoded protein: CASSLGLENTEAFF.

This clonotype was recorded a few times. The rearrangement uses TRBV12-3 or TRBV12-4 and TRBJ2-7, with 11 bases that match TRBD1. V shed 6 bases and J 3 bases; nucleotides not matched to a gene: 7. This CDR3 has 15 residues. The CDR3 here is CASSRPGQGDYEQYV. The CDR3 DNA reads as TGTGCCAGCAGCAGGCCGGGACAGGGGGACTACGAGCAGTACGTC.

This clonotype has a handful of counts. The chain has TRBV7-2 and TRBJ2-7; 9 nucleotides agree with TRBD2. Germline V lookup: CDR1 SGHTA, CDR2 FQGNSA. V was pared by 0 bases and J by 4 bases, with 4 bases of the junction left unmatched. There are 15 residues in the CDR3. The CDR3 loop is CASSLAGSGSYEQYF. The CDR3 DNA reads as TGTGCCAGCAGCTTAGCGGGTAGCGGGAGTTACGAGCAGTACTTC.

This clonotype was seen ten or more times. The chain recombines TRBV12-3 or TRBV12-4 with TRBJ2-7; D call uncertain. This CDR3 has 15 amino acids. The germline V and J ends were trimmed by 1 base and 3 bases, with 13 bases remaining between them. The CDR3 protein is CASSLGNGYYYEQYF. The CDR3 nucleotides read TGTGCCAGCAGTTTAGGTAACGGGTACTACTACGAGCAGTACTTC.

In this sample, this clonotype turned up many times. The genes are TRBV28 and TRBJ2-3; 8 bases match TRBD1. The CDR3 spans 14 residues. V lost 5 bases, J lost 6 bases, and 7 bases stayed unmatched. CDR1 and CDR2 from the germline V gene are MDHEN and SYDVKM. Written as DNA, the CDR3 is TGTGCCAGCAGTCCGGACAGGGTCCCGGATACGCAGTATTTT. As protein: CASSPDRVPDTQYF.

In its sample, this clonotype was seen a few times. The genes are TRBV6-2 or TRBV6-3 and TRBJ2-7; tentative D call: TRBD1 (5 bases). CDR1 is MNHEY and CDR2 is SVGEGT in the germline V gene. V was shortened by 1 base and J by 0 bases, with 16 bases between the two germline ends. This CDR3 is built from 17 residues. CDR3 coding DNA: TGTGCCAGCAGTTACTATATCGAACAGGTATTCTCCTACGAGCAGTACTTC. It encodes CASSYYIEQVFSYEQYF.

This clonotype was counted ten times or more. DNA of the CDR3: TGTGCCAGCAGTCCCTGGACTAGCGGGAGGACCTACAATGAGCAGTTCTTC. Amino acids: CASSPWTSGRTYNEQFF. The chain couples TRBV27 to TRBJ2-1, with TRBD2 identical over 14 bases. V lost 5 bases to trimming and J lost 2 bases; unmatched junction nucleotides: 5. This CDR3 has 17 residues. The germline gives CDR1 MNHEY, CDR2 SMNVEV (reference sequence).

V usage is TRBV12-3 or TRBV12-4 and J usage is TRBJ1-5, with 8 bases that match TRBD1. Trimming at V came to 0 bases and at J to 6 bases, leaving 22 bases not matched to a gene. This CDR3 is built from 21 residues. CDR3 sequence reads: CASSLAIRTLLDRGNGQPQHF. CDR3 nucleotide sequence: TGTGCCAGCAGTTTAGCTATTCGGACCCTACTCGACAGGGGAAACGGTCAGCCCCAGCATTTT.

The rearrangement uses TRBV5-1 and TRBJ2-1, with TRBD2 matching 11 bases. J lost 8 bases, V lost 1 base, and 5 bases had no gene match. The CDR3 extends over 15 amino acids. Germline lookup yields CDR1 SGHRS and CDR2 YFSETQ. The CDR3 is CASSLRLAGGHEQFF. For the CDR3, the DNA is TGCGCCAGCAGCTTGCGTCTAGCGGGAGGTCATGAGCAGTTCTTC.

The V and J genes are TRBV7-3 and TRBJ2-1; TRBD2 matches 7 bases. The V and J ends lost 1 base and 5 bases, in that order; junction bases with no gene match: 5. Germline CDR1 SGHTA, CDR2 FQGTGA. This CDR3 is built from 15 residues. CDR3 sequence: CASSLISSGDNEQFF. The CDR3, as DNA: TGTGCCAGCAGCTTAATATCTAGCGGAGACAATGAGCAGTTCTTC.

This clonotype was recorded many times. This rearrangement joins TRBV5-1 to TRBJ2-2; a weak D match, TRBD1 (5 bases). CDR1 and CDR2 (germline): SGHRS, YFSETQ. The CDR3 is 14 amino acids. Trimming left V 1 base short and J 1 base short, with 5 bases between. The DNA for the CDR3 is TGCGCCAGCAGCTTGAGGGGGAACACCGGGGAGCTGTTTTTT. Its translation is CASSLRGNTGELFF.

Many counts were recorded for this clonotype. This chain links TRBV5-1 with TRBJ2-1; D is possibly TRBD1 (6 bases). Germline V gene lookup returns CDR1 SGHRS and CDR2 YFSETQ. The ends were cut back, 4 bases at V and 5 bases at J, with 13 bases in the middle. The CDR3 loop spans 14 amino acids. The CDR3 DNA sequence: TGCGCCAGCAGCCCTCCCTACAGGGACAATGAGCAGTTCTTC. Its translation: CASSPPYRDNEQFF.

The chain uses TRBV29-1 and TRBJ2-5, with a tentative D call TRBD1 (6 bases). Per the germline V gene, CDR1 is SQVTM and CDR2 is ANQGSEA. Deletions cut 7 bases from V and 2 bases from J, with 17 bases between. The CDR3 contains 14 residues. The CDR3 DNA reads TGCAGCGGTTGGAGTGGCAGGGGACAAGAGACCCAGTACTTC. Amino acids: CSGWSGRGQETQYF.

The chain couples TRBV15 to TRBJ1-3, with D unclear. The CDR3 extends over 17 amino acids. V was shortened by 1 base and J by 0 bases, with 13 bases between the two germline ends. Germline assignment: CDR1 LNHNV and CDR2 YYDKDF (reference sequence). The CDR3 DNA sequence: TGTGCCACCAGCAGAGTAAGCCTCCCAACCTCTGGAAACACCATATATTTT. Its translation: CATSRVSLPTSGNTIYF.

This clonotype was counted many times. The gene calls are TRBV28 and TRBJ1-5, with 11 bases aligning to TRBD1. CDR1 and CDR2 from the germline V gene are MDHEN and SYDVKM. The CDR3 length is 17 residues. The V segment lost 2 bases and the J segment 2 bases; nucleotides outside the gene matches: 5. The CDR3 nucleotides read TGTGCCAGCAGTTTAGGACAGGGGGCGCGGCGCAATCAGCCCCAGCATTTT. Protein: CASSLGQGARRNQPQHF. The full variable domain, completed using reference TRBV28 and TRBJ1-5, is DVKVTQSSRYLVKRTGEKVFLECVQDMDHENMFWYRQDPGLGLRLIYFSYDVKMKEKGDIPEGYSVSREKKERFSLILESASTNQTSMYLCASSLGQGARRNQPQHFGDGTRLSIL.

In this sample, this clonotype turned up many times. V is TRBV12-3 or TRBV12-4 and J is TRBJ2-1; no clear D. The V gene lost 7 bases and the J gene lost 2 bases, with 9 bases spanning the gap. This CDR3 is built from 13 residues. The CDR3: CASTGQTYNEQFF. The DNA of the CDR3 is TGTGCCAGCACCGGGCAAACCTACAATGAGCAGTTCTTC.

A few counts support this clonotype. CDR3 sequence (DNA): TGCGCCAGCAGCCAACCAGACAGGGACCAAGAGACCCAGTACTTC. Protein: CASSQPDRDQETQYF. The chain has TRBV4-1 and TRBJ2-5; 7 bases match TRBD1. With 2 bases clipped from V and 0 bases from J, the junction kept 3 bases outside the gene matches. The CDR3 has 15 amino acids. Per the germline V gene, CDR1 is MGHRA and CDR2 is YSYEKL.

This clonotype was counted only a few times. The J gene is TRBJ2-4, the V gene TRBV10-3; 10 nucleotides agree with TRBD1. Germline lookup yields CDR1 ENHRY and CDR2 SYGVKD. The CDR3 consists of 15 residues. V shed 3 bases and J 8 bases; nucleotides not matched to a gene: 7. The CDR3 coding sequence is TGTGCCATCAGTGACCAAGGGACAGGGGAGGACATTCAGTACTTC. Translating gives CAISDQGTGEDIQYF.

V and J are TRBV14 and TRBJ2-1; D unresolved. Germline CDR1 reads SGHDN; CDR2 reads FVKESK. The CDR3 totals 15 residues. The V gene lost 2 bases and the J gene lost 2 bases, with 10 bases spanning the gap. The CDR3 DNA is TGTGCCAGCAGCCAACGGTTTGGTCCCTACAATGAGCAGTTCTTC. It yields the protein CASSQRFGPYNEQFF.

The chain recombines TRBV5-1 with TRBJ1-4; 7 positions agree with TRBD1. This CDR3 has 15 amino acids. J was trimmed by 6 bases and V by 5 bases; bases with no gene match: 10. Germline loops: CDR1 SGHRS, CDR2 YFSETQ. For the CDR3, the DNA is TGCGCCAGCAGTCCCCAGGGGGAGCCACATGAAAAACTGTTTTTT. Protein: CASSPQGEPHEKLFF.

This clonotype was detected once. The chain recombines TRBV2 with TRBJ2-7, with D tentatively TRBD2 (6 bases). Per germline, CDR1 SNHLY and CDR2 FYNNEI. The CDR3 consists of 16 residues. V lost 7 bases and J lost 3, with 22 bases in between. The CDR3 sequence: CASNYGGSGDGYEQYF. The CDR3 DNA reads as TGTGCCAGCAATTACGGGGGTTCCGGGGACGGCTACGAGCAGTACTTC.

This clonotype occurred a few times. CDR3 region: CASSLNGNQPQHF. The CDR3 bases are TGTGCCAGCAGTTTAAACGGCAATCAGCCCCAGCATTTT. The chain carries TRBV12-3 or TRBV12-4 and TRBJ1-5, with D hard to call. Trimming took off 2 bases at V and 2 bases at J, with 4 bases between the two ends. The CDR3 spans 13 residues.

The table lists this clonotype with a few counts. V gene TRBV19 combines with J gene TRBJ2-3; no firm D call. Deletions cut 6 bases from V and 1 base from J, with 14 bases between. The germline CDR1 and CDR2 sequences are LNHDA and SQIVND (reference sequence). This CDR3 region has 15 residues. The CDR3 region is CASRTGLIGTDTQYF. In DNA, the CDR3 is TGTGCCAGTAGAACTGGTTTGATAGGCACAGATACGCAGTATTTT.

This clonotype was recorded at least ten times. CDR3 in DNA: TGTGCCAGCAGATCATCAGGGATAGAGACCCAGTACTTC. As protein: CASRSSGIETQYF. The V call is TRBV12-3 or TRBV12-4, the J call TRBJ2-5; D perhaps matches TRBD1 (5 bases). V lost 6 bases to trimming and J lost 4 bases, with 12 bases between them. The CDR3 extends over 13 amino acids.